Listed below are T cell receptor beta chains from one sample, sequenced in a study of blood T cell repertoires in COVID-19. Libraries were prepared by immunoSEQ multiplex PCR; TCRdb keeps only in-frame clonotypes and omits some of them. Among 350,000 to 450,000 clones listed, approximately 81% were seen once. Sequencing used peripheral blood. The origin of the receptors is a woman between 18 and 29 years old with acute or convalescent COVID-19. The CDR3 runs from the conserved cysteine through the conserved F or W. The order of the fields is V gene, J gene, clone size, D gene, CDR3 DNA, CDR3 protein. A D gene is named only where the DNA matches it firmly. Clone sizes are given selectively: once, few, many, or a class where the clone is expanded.

v_gene: TRBV9
j_gene: TRBJ1-3
abundance: NA
d_gene: TRBD1
CDR3nt: TGTGCCAGCAGCGCCGGGGACAGAGGAAACACCATATATTTT
CDR3aa: CASSAGDRGNTIYF

v_gene: TRBV6-1
j_gene: TRBJ1-5
abundance: NA
d_gene: NA
CDR3nt: TGTGCCAGCAGTGAAGCCGGGGGGGGGCTTCAGCCCCAGCATTTT
CDR3aa: CASSEAGGGLQPQHF

v_gene: TRBV27
j_gene: TRBJ2-7
abundance: NA
d_gene: NA
CDR3nt: TGTGCCAGCAGTTTATTTCGAGGGTACGAGCAGTACTTC
CDR3aa: CASSLFRGYEQYF

v_gene: TRBV5-8
j_gene: TRBJ1-4
abundance: NA
d_gene: NA
CDR3nt: TGTGCCAGCAGCTTCGGACAGCTCGCAACTAATGAAAAACTGTTTTTT
CDR3aa: CASSFGQLATNEKLFF

v_gene: TRBV11-2
j_gene: TRBJ2-5
abundance: NA
d_gene: NA
CDR3nt: TGTGCCAGCAGCTTCGTACAGGGTCCGGGGGAGACCCAGTACTTC
CDR3aa: CASSFVQGPGETQYF

v_gene: TRBV5-1
j_gene: TRBJ1-2
abundance: NA
d_gene: TRBD1
CDR3nt: TGCGCCAGCAGCCCTGGACAGGGAAACACTAACTATGGCTACACCTTC
CDR3aa: CASSPGQGNTNYGYTF

v_gene: TRBV3-1/TRBV3-2
j_gene: TRBJ2-5
abundance: NA
d_gene: TRBD2
CDR3nt: TGTGCCAGCAGCCCGACCCCGGAGGGGCGGGAGGGGCGGGAGACCCAGTACTTC
CDR3aa: CASSPTPEGREGRETQYF

v_gene: TRBV27
j_gene: TRBJ2-5
abundance: once
d_gene: NA
CDR3nt: TGTGCCAGCAGTTTTGGCGCAGGAGGCTTCGAGACCCAGTACTTC
CDR3aa: CASSFGAGGFETQYF

v_gene: TRBV6-5
j_gene: TRBJ1-4
abundance: NA
d_gene: TRBD1
CDR3nt: TGTGCCAGCAGTTACTCGAGGACAGGGGATAATGAAAAACTGTTTTTT
CDR3aa: CASSYSRTGDNEKLFF

v_gene: TRBV27
j_gene: TRBJ1-6
abundance: once
d_gene: NA
CDR3nt: TGTGCCAGCAGTTTATCGGGATGGGTTAGGCAGGGCGTTGGTTCAGGGAATTCACCCCTCCACTTT
CDR3aa: CASSLSGWVRQGVGSGNSPLHF

v_gene: TRBV27
j_gene: TRBJ2-3
abundance: NA
d_gene: NA
CDR3nt: TGTGCCAGCAGTTTCGCAGATACGCAGTATTTT
CDR3aa: CASSFADTQYF

v_gene: TRBV11-2
j_gene: TRBJ1-6
abundance: NA
d_gene: TRBD1
CDR3nt: TGTGCCAGCAGCTTATTAGGGACAGCCGATTCACCCCTCCACTTT
CDR3aa: CASSLLGTADSPLHF

v_gene: TRBV30
j_gene: TRBJ2-1
abundance: NA
d_gene: TRBD2
CDR3nt: TGTGCCTGGAGTTCCTTGGGACTAGCGGATGAGCAGTTCTTC
CDR3aa: CAWSSLGLADEQFF